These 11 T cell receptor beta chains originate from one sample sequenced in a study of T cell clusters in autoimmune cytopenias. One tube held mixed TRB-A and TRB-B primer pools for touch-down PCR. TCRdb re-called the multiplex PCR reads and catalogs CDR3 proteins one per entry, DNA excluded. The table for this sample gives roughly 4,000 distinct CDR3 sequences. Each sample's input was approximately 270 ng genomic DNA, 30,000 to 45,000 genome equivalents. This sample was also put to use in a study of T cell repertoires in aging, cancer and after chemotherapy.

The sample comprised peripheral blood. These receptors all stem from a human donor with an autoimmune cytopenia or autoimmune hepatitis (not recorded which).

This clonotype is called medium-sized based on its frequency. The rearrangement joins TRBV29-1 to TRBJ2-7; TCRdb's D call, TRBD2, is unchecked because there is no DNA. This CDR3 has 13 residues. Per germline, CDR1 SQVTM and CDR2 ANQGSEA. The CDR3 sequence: CSVGLAGVHEQYF.

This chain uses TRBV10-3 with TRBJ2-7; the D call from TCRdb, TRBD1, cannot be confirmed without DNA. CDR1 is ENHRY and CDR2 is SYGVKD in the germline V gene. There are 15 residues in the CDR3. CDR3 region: CAISDVTGAPLEQYF.

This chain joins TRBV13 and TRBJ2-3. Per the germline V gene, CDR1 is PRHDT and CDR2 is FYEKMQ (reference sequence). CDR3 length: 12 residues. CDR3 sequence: CASSLRTDTQYF.

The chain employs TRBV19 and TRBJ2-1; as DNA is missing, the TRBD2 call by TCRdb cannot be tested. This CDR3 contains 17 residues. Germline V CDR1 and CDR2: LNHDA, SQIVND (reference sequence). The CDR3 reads CASSPLGAGGADNEQFF.

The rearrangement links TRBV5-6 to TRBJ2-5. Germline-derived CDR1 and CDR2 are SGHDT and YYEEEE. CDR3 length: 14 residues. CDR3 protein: CASSLGGNQETQYF.

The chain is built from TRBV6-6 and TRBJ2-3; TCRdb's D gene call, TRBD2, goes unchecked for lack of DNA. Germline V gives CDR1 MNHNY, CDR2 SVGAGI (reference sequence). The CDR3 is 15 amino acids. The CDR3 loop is CASSPGLAGGDTQYF.

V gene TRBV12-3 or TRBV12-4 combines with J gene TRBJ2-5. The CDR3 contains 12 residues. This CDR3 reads CASSFLQETQYF.

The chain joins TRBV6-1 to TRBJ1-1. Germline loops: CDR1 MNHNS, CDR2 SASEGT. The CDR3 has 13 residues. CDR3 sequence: CASSVPMVTEAFF.

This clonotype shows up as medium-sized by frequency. The CDR3 reads CASSEYPSSYNEQFF. This rearrangement joins TRBV19 to TRBJ2-1. From germline, CDR1 is LNHDA and CDR2 SQIVND (reference sequence). The CDR3 spans 15 residues.

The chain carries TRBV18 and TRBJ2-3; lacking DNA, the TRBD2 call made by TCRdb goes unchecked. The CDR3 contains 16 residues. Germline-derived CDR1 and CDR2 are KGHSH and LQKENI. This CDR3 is CASSTGLAKDPDTQYF.

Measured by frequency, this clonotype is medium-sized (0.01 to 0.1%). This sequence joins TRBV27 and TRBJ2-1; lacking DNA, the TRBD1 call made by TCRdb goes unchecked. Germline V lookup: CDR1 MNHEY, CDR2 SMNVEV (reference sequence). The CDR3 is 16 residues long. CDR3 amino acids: CASKLEVAGRYNEQFF.